Below, 27 T cell receptor beta chains from the same sample are listed, as sequenced in a study of post-analysis software for immune sequencing data (dated by TCRdb to between 2014 and 2017). General study outcomes and caveats: Patients showed significantly higher frequencies than controls for a handful of TRBV segments, among them TRBV5-6, TRBV5-1 and TRBV20-1.

Library preparation was by PCR. These reads were obtained on an Illumina HiSeq 2500. Unique molecular identifiers were incorporated into TCR beta cDNA libraries to reduce PCR and sequencing biases. TCRdb cleaned the public reads at Q25 with fastp, built clones with MiXCR and kept in-frame beta chains. Each CDR3 protein appears once, grouped with its most common genes and DNA. Here the sample has over 150,000 distinct CDR3 sequences; about 30% occur a single time. The ten largest clonotypes hold approximately 1.5% of the sample. Which antigens these TCRs recognize remains unknown. The source material was blood. These receptor sequences come from a girl between 5 and 17 years old with multiple sclerosis.

Here the CDR3 reads CASSLAAQANTEAFF. CDR3 bases: TGCGCCAGCAGCTTGGCGGCACAGGCGAACACTGAAGCTTTCTTT. V usage is TRBV5-1 and J usage is TRBJ1-1; perhaps TRBD1 as D (5 bases). Germline V CDR1 and CDR2: SGHRS, YFSETQ. The CDR3 loop spans 15 amino acids. V shed 0 bases and J shed 1 base, with 10 bases lying between them.

On this clonotype: A read error is possible here, since a much larger clone lies one base away. The CDR3 DNA sequence: TGTGCCGGCAGCTTGGCCGGAGGGAAAAGGGCCAAAAACATTCAGTACTTC. Amino acids: CAGSLAGGKRAKNIQYF. V usage is TRBV5-6 and J usage is TRBJ2-4, with D tentatively TRBD2 (6 bases). Germline V gives CDR1 SGHDT, CDR2 YYEEEE. The CDR3 has 17 amino acids.

This clonotype was seen only a few times. V usage is TRBV29-1 and J usage is TRBJ2-1; D may be TRBD2 (6 bases). Near its end, the DNA agrees better with TRBJ2-7, so the J call may be wrong. Germline lookup yields CDR1 SQVTM and CDR2 ANQGSEA. The CDR3 has 12 residues. The DNA of the CDR3 is TGCAGGGGAGGTAGCGACTACAATGAGCAGTACTTC. Protein sequence: CRGGSDYNEQYF.

This chain connects TRBV6-5 to TRBJ1-1; D gene uncertain. Germline values: CDR1 MNHEY, CDR2 SVGAGI. Deletions cut 7 bases from V and 1 base from J, with 4 bases between. CDR3 length equals 11 residues. The CDR3 sequence is CASTANTEAFF. As DNA, the CDR3 is TGTGCCAGCACCGCGAACACTGAAGCTTTCTTT.

V usage is TRBV7-9 and J usage is TRBJ2-1; 11 bases fit TRBD2. In germline, CDR1 is SEHNR, CDR2 FQNEAQ (reference sequence). CDR3 length: 15 amino acids. V was pared by 5 bases and J by 8 bases, with 8 bases of the junction left unmatched. The CDR3 sequence is CASSRGTSGCDEQFF. CDR3 DNA: TGTGCCAGCAGCCGAGGGACTAGCGGCTGTGATGAGCAGTTCTTC. The entire variable domain, with the rest obtained from reference TRBV7-9 and TRBJ2-1, is as follows: DTGVSQNPRHKITKRGQNVTFRCDPISEHNRLYWYRQTLGQGPEFLTYFQNEAQLEKSRLLSDRFSAERPKGSFSTLEIQRTEQGDSAMYLCASSRGTSGCDEQFFGPGTRLTVL.

This clonotype has at least ten counts. The rearrangement uses TRBV4-1 and TRBJ2-7, with D possibly being TRBD1 (5 bases). The CDR3 contains 19 residues. V gave up 0 bases and J gave up 0 bases, with 21 bases separating them. Looked up from germline, CDR1 is MGHRA and CDR2 is YSYEKL. This CDR3 reads CASSQEGDSPWAISYEQYF. The CDR3 DNA reads TGCGCCAGCAGCCAAGAGGGCGACAGTCCATGGGCAATCTCCTACGAGCAGTACTTC.

By share of the sample, this clonotype is medium-sized. This chain uses TRBV20-1 with TRBJ2-3; tentative D call: TRBD2 (5 bases). The CDR3 has 11 amino acids. The germline V gene encodes CDR1 DFQATT and CDR2 SNEGSKA (reference sequence). V was pared by 7 bases and J by 4 bases, with 9 bases between. The DNA of the CDR3 is TGCAGTGGGACTGAGGCAGATACGCAGTATTTT. Residues: CSGTEADTQYF.

This clonotype was found many times. CDR3 protein: CASSATSYPDYEQYF. CDR3 sequence (DNA): TGTGCCAGCAGTGCTACCTCTTACCCGGACTACGAGCAGTACTTC. This chain links TRBV6-2 or TRBV6-3 with TRBJ2-7, with D uncertain. The V and J ends lost 5 bases and 3 bases respectively, with 17 bases between them. Germline CDR1 reads MNHEY; CDR2 reads SVGEGT. This CDR3 region has 15 residues.

This clonotype was detected ten times or more. CDR3 loop: CASSLGYTDTQYF. The CDR3 DNA reads TGTGCCAGCAGTTTAGGGTACACAGATACGCAGTATTTT. This chain uses TRBV28 with TRBJ2-3; no clear D gene. This CDR3 spans 13 amino acids. V shed 2 bases and J shed 2 bases, with 5 bases lying between them. In germline, CDR1 is MDHEN, CDR2 SYDVKM. The whole variable domain, remainder taken from reference TRBV28 and TRBJ2-3, is DVKVTQSSRYLVKRTGEKVFLECVQDMDHENMFWYRQDPGLGLRLIYFSYDVKMKEKGDIPEGYSVSREKKERFSLILESASTNQTSMYLCASSLGYTDTQYFGPGTRLTVL.

The sample holds many counts of this clonotype. V is TRBV20-1 and J is TRBJ2-3; D might be TRBD1 or TRBD2, each matching 6 bases. CDR3 size: 13 residues. Trimming took 6 bases from V and 3 from J, leaving 13 bases between them. Germline CDR1 DFQATT, CDR2 SNEGSKA (reference sequence). For the CDR3, the DNA is TGCAGTGCAGCCTCGGGGGCTACAGATACGCAGTATTTT. This translates into CSAASGATDTQYF.

The table lists this clonotype with many counts. This rearrangement joins TRBV12-3 or TRBV12-4 to TRBJ2-5; 8 bases agree with TRBD1. CDR3 length equals 16 residues. V lost 7 bases and J lost 5; bases outside the gene matches: 15. The CDR3 DNA follows: TGTGCCAGCACTATACAGGGGGTAGCGAAAAGGGAGACCCAGTACTTC. Translated, it gives CASTIQGVAKRETQYF.

This clonotype was counted between two and nine times. V usage is TRBV12-3 or TRBV12-4 and J usage is TRBJ2-6; no reliable D call. Trimming removed 3 bases from V and 0 bases from J, with 9 bases in between. The CDR3 sequence is 16 residues long. CDR3 region: CASSFFGTSGANVLTF. CDR3 coding DNA: TGTGCCAGCAGTTTTTTTGGAACCTCTGGGGCCAACGTCCTGACTTTC.

The chain carries TRBV5-1 and TRBJ1-2, with D unclear. The germline V gene has CDR1 SGHRS and CDR2 YFSETQ. This CDR3 has 11 residues. With 1 base removed from V and 8 bases from J, the gap between germline ends came to 6 bases. DNA of the CDR3: TGCGCCAGCAGCTTGAACGGGGGCTACACCTTC. Translation gives CASSLNGGYTF.

This clonotype has only a few counts. The chain links TRBV6-4 to TRBJ2-2; no definite D call. The CDR3 is made up of 12 amino acids. Trimming pared 2 bases from V and 6 bases from J, leaving 4 bases between. From germline, CDR1 is MRHNA and CDR2 SNTAGT. This CDR3 is CASSDPPGELFF. The CDR3 bases are TGTGCCAGCAGTGACCCCCCCGGGGAGCTGTTTTTT.

This clonotype was picked up one time. Given a much more abundant clone one base away, this may be a read error. This chain joins TRBV12-3 or TRBV12-4 and TRBJ2-4, with D maybe TRBD2 (6 bases). CDR3 length: 15 residues. The CDR3 coding sequence is TGTGCCAGCAGTCCCTACCGGGACGGGGGAGGTATTCAGCACTTC. Its protein product is CASSPYRDGGGIQHF.

This chain joins TRBV12-3 or TRBV12-4 and TRBJ2-4; D is unresolved. The CDR3 is 9 residues long. V was cut by 11 bases and J by 15 bases, with 14 bases left in between. CDR3 coding DNA: TGTGCCGGCCCTCATGTCGGGTACTTC. Its translation is CAGPHVGYF.

This clonotype was recorded at least ten times. This chain joins TRBV4-1 and TRBJ2-7; a possible D gene is TRBD1 (5 bases). Germline V gene lookup returns CDR1 MGHRA and CDR2 YSYEKL. The CDR3 runs to 15 residues. Trimming cost V 4 bases and J 0 bases, with 13 bases left between them. This chain's CDR3 is CASSRQQGSSYEQYF. CDR3 coding DNA: TGCGCCAGCAGCCGGCAGCAGGGAAGCTCCTACGAGCAGTACTTC.

In regard to this clonotype: This sequence is one base from a far larger clone and is likely a read error. The chain is built from TRBV7-8 and TRBJ2-1; 12 nucleotides match TRBD2. Germline V gives CDR1 SGHVS, CDR2 FQNEAQ. The CDR3 loop spans 15 amino acids. CDR3 region: CTSSLLAGGYNEQFF. The CDR3 DNA reads TGTACCAGCAGCTTACTAGCGGGAGGCTACAATGAGCAGTTCTTC.

This clonotype has just a few counts. This chain uses TRBV9 with TRBJ2-7; 11 nucleotides match TRBD1. The V gene's germline CDR1 is SGDLS and CDR2 YYNGEE. This CDR3 spans 14 amino acids. V lost 5 bases, J lost 6 bases, and 7 bases stayed unmatched. The CDR3 sequence is CASSFGQGAVEQYF. The CDR3 DNA follows: TGTGCCAGCAGTTTTGGACAGGGGGCGGTCGAGCAGTACTTC. Supplemented by reference TRBV9 and TRBJ2-7, the full variable domain reads DSGVTQTPKHLITATGQRVTLRCSPRSGDLSVYWYQQSLDQGLQFLIQYYNGEERAKGNILERFSAQQFPDLHSELNLSSLELGDSALYFCASSFGQGAVEQYFGPGTRLTVT.

Remarks on this clonotype: A much larger clone differs by one base, so this may be a read error. The chain uses TRBV5-6 and TRBJ2-1; 9 nucleotides align to TRBD1. The DNA end is more similar to TRBJ2-7, so the J call may be wrong. Germline V gene sequence: CDR1 SGHDT, CDR2 YYEEEE. There are 14 residues in the CDR3. CDR3 sequence reads: CASSLERDRDAQYF. The DNA for the CDR3 is TGTGCCAGCAGCTTGGAGCGGGACAGGGACGCGCAGTACTTC.

The V and J genes are TRBV27 and TRBJ1-5; D is unclear. The V gene lost 3 bases and the J gene lost 6 bases, with 9 bases spanning the gap. CDR1 is MNHEY, CDR2 SMNVEV, per germline (reference sequence). The CDR3 runs 13 residues. The chain's CDR3 is CASSFSGSQPQHF. The DNA of the CDR3 is TGTGCCAGCAGTTTTTCCGGGAGTCAGCCCCAGCATTTT.

Of note for this clonotype: Possible read error: a much larger clone is one base away. The CDR3: CVSSLGTSGNSYNEQFF. The CDR3 DNA follows: TGTGTCAGCAGCTTAGGGACTAGCGGCAATTCCTACAATGAGCAGTTCTTC. The V gene is TRBV7-9, the J gene TRBJ2-1; TRBD2 matches at 11 bases. The CDR3 contains 17 residues. Germline-derived CDR1 and CDR2 are SEHNR and FQNEAQ (reference sequence).

The V and J genes are TRBV6-5 and TRBJ2-1; possibly TRBD2 for D (6 bases). V lost 2 bases to trimming and J lost 1 base, with 9 bases between them. CDR1 is MNHEY, CDR2 SVGAGI, per germline. The CDR3 is made up of 15 amino acids. The CDR3 here is CASSYGGRSYNEQFF. CDR3 in DNA: TGTGCCAGCAGTTACGGTGGGAGGTCCTACAATGAGCAGTTCTTC.

In this sample, this clonotype turned up many times. The genes are TRBV4-1 and TRBJ1-2; TRBD1 is a possible D gene (6 bases). The CDR3 has 15 amino acids. Per the germline V gene, CDR1 is MGHRA and CDR2 is YSYEKL. V lost 1 base to trimming and J lost 1 base, with 10 bases between them. This chain's CDR3 is CASSQGDTGNYGYTF. As DNA, the CDR3 is TGCGCCAGCAGCCAAGGGGACACCGGTAACTATGGCTACACCTTC.

The table lists this clonotype with many counts. The chain employs TRBV6-1 and TRBJ2-3; D remains ambiguous. This CDR3 comprises 11 residues. Trimming shortened V by 10 bases and J by 11 bases, and 16 bases separated the two germline ends. From germline, CDR1 is MNHNS and CDR2 SASEGT. The CDR3 coding sequence is TGTGCCATCCCGGGCCAATGGGAGCAGTATTTT. Translated, it gives CAIPGQWEQYF.

In this sample, this clonotype turned up once. It may be a read error: a sequence one base away is much more abundant. CDR3 residues: CASPNPISGSLPDTQYF. The CDR3 coding sequence is TGTGCCAGCCCCAACCCCATTAGCGGGAGCCTCCCAGATACGCAGTATTTT. The V call is TRBV21-1, the J call TRBJ2-3; no check of the table's D call, TRBD2, against the DNA was made. TRBV21-1 is assigned pseudogene status. The CDR3 runs to 17 residues.

A few counts support this clonotype. The V gene is TRBV7-3, the J gene TRBJ2-1; no clear D. Germline assignment: CDR1 SGHTA and CDR2 FQGTGA. This CDR3 contains 17 residues. Trimming took 1 base from V and 5 from J, leaving 18 bases between them. The CDR3 region is CASSLRNDHPSDNEQFF. In DNA form, the CDR3 reads TGTGCCAGCAGCTTAAGGAACGACCATCCTTCTGACAATGAGCAGTTCTTC.